One T cell receptor (beta chain) is described in this entry. No antigen is known for it. Controls scored 5 or less on a depressive symptom inventory and never had mood disorders. TCRdb's copy holds only in-frame clones and misses some; the assay was immunoSEQ multiplex PCR. Among about 22,000 clones listed, 85% to 90% were seen once. The data originate from a study of untreated major depressive disorder. Study findings and constraints: CD4+ T cells from depressed patients used TRBV05-01 (Vbeta 5.1) more often than controls.

This CDR3 is built from 12 residues. The germline V gene encodes CDR1 SGHTA and CDR2 FQGNSA. Trimming removed 5 bases at V and 5 bases at J, with 9 bases between. The sample comprised CD4+ T cells from PBMCs. This sequence was found in a woman aged 40 to 50 in good health. The chain recombines TRBV7-2 with TRBJ1-2; D remains unclear. The CDR3 protein is CASSADWYGYTF. Here the CDR3 DNA reads TGTGCCAGCAGCGCGGACTGGTATGGCTACACCTTC.